This TCR beta chain was found in a study of blood T cell repertoires in COVID-19. The CDR3 covers 15 residues. Looked up from germline, CDR1 is SGDLS and CDR2 is YYNGEE. V was cut by 4 bases and J by 0 bases, with 11 bases left in between. Sequencing was performed with immunoSEQ multiplex PCR; in TCRdb, only in-frame clones are kept and a portion is missing. Of fewer than 300,000 clones in the sample, more than 85% were seen once. In this sample, this clone turned up a few times. The sequenced material came from peripheral blood. This TCR was sampled from a person aged 18 to 30 with COVID-19, enrolled during active disease. The chain carries TRBV9 and TRBJ2-1; possibly TRBD2 for D (5 bases). The CDR3 reads CASSPLGSSYNEQFF. The DNA for the CDR3 is TGTGCCAGCAGCCCTTTAGGGAGCTCCTACAATGAGCAGTTCTTC.